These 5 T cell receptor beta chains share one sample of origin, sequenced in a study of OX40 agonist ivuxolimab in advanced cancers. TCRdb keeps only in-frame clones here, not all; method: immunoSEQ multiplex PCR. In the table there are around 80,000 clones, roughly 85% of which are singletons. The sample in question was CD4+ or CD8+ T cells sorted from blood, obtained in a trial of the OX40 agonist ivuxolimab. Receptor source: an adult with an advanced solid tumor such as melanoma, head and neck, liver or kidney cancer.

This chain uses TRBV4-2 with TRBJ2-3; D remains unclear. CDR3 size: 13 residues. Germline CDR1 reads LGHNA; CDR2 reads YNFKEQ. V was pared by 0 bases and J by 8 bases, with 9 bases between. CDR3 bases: TGTGCCAGCAGCCAAGATAAAGGTGGTACGCAGTATTTT. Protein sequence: CASSQDKGGTQYF.

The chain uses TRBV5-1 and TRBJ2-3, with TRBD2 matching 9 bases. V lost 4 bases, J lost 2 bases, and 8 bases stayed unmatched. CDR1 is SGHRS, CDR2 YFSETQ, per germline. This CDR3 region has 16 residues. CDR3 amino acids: CASSPYAGGYTDTQYF. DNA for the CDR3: TGCGCCAGCAGCCCCTATGCGGGGGGGTACACAGATACGCAGTATTTT.

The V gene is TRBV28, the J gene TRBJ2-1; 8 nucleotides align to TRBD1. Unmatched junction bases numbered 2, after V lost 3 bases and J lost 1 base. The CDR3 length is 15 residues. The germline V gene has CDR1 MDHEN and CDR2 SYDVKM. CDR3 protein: CASSFDRGSYNEQFF. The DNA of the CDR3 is TGTGCCAGCAGTTTTGACAGGGGTTCCTACAATGAGCAGTTCTTC. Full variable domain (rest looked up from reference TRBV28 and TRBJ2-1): DVKVTQSSRYLVKRTGEKVFLECVQDMDHENMFWYRQDPGLGLRLIYFSYDVKMKEKGDIPEGYSVSREKKERFSLILESASTNQTSMYLCASSFDRGSYNEQFFGPGTRLTVL.

CDR3 in DNA: TGTGCCAGCACACAGGTCCACGAGCAGTACTTC. This gives the protein CASTQVHEQYF. V gene TRBV6-1 combines with J gene TRBJ2-7; possible D gene TRBD1, 5 bases. V lost 7 bases to trimming and J lost 5 bases, with 9 bases between them. CDR1 and CDR2 (germline): MNHNS, SASEGT. The CDR3 consists of 11 residues.

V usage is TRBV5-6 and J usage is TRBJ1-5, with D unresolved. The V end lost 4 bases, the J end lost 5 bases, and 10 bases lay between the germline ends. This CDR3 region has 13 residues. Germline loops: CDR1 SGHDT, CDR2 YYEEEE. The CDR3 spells CASSRGLYQPQHF. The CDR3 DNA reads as TGTGCCAGCAGCAGAGGACTGTATCAGCCCCAGCATTTT.